This section outlines one TCR beta chain sequence together with its context. This receptor's antigen is unknown. This entry is derived from a study of CXCR3-negative and CXCR3-positive naive CD8 T cells (dated by TCRdb to between 2018 and 2021). Regarding the research as a whole: In total, 130 million to 150 million TRB reads were obtained, or roughly 1.5 +/- 0.3 million reads per library. TRBV-TRBJ cluster analysis included naive subsets from roughly 5 donors and memory cells from 3 donors. Data from fewer than 12 donors, pooled across two independent experiments, went into the diversity and physicochemical repertoire analyses.

For every CD8+ T cell subset, under 350,000 cells were flow-sorted straight into RLT lysis buffer, and each subset was sorted in triplicate. Peripheral blood mononuclear cells were isolated from buffy coats by standard density gradient centrifugation. Total RNA was extracted from sorted cells with an RNeasy Mini Kit. What the authors observed across the whole study: CXCR3 expression partially decreased after cryopreservation, so most assays used freshly isolated PBMCs. Because surface CD5, which is linked to self-reactivity in mice, was comparable between the naive subsets, TCR interaction strength was also inferred from TRB CDR3 physicochemical properties. Repertoire diversity was comparably high in both naive subsets but much lower in memory CD8+ T cells. Similar TRBV-TRBJ usage was shown by naive CXCR3-negative and CXCR3-positive cells from the same donor, whereas distinct patterns were shown by memory cells.

This sample was sequenced with a NextSeq 550. The Human TCR Profiling Kit (MiLaboratory) was used to make UMI-labeled 5' RACE TRB cDNA libraries. cDNA synthesis used the entire amount of extracted RNA, and PCR amplification then used the entire amount of cDNA produced. The libraries were made side by side, with each library going through the same number of PCR cycles. Per the authors' processing: MIGEC and MiXCR extracted about 50,000 +/- 10,000 unique UMI-labeled TRB cDNA molecules per library, requiring at least two reads per UMI. On average, each library contained approximately 40,000 +/- 10,000 functional in-frame TRB CDR3 nucleotide clonotypes without stop codons. After downsampling to 5000 UMI-labeled TRB molecules per sample, diversity metrics such as normalized Shannon-Wiener and Chao1 were calculated in VDJtools. For the central five CDR3 residues, VDJtools calculated physicochemical properties weighted by clonotype size, namely interaction energy, strength, volume and Kidera factor 4. TCRdb reprocessed the reads, and each CDR3 protein sequence is entered once, without DNA. The V and J calls, along with clone size, are taken from TCRdb and not from the paper's own processing. The sample's table covers 48,000 or so distinct CDR3 sequences. Of the sample, over 12% falls within the top ten clones.

Taken from the germline V gene, the CDR1 and CDR2 loops are SGHTA and FQGNSA. Counted from cysteine to phenylalanine, this CDR3 has 14 amino acids. The protein alone is recorded here. The sequenced material came from memory CD8+ T cells from blood. The label giving this sample's cell subset or site can be read as: conventional CD8+ memory T cells (TMEM), sorted as controls. The source is a human donor in good health. Some clones in this sample may be carry-over from other donors' samples. The sequence joins TRBV7-2 to TRBJ2-2; with no DNA, the TCRdb D assignment of TRBD1 cannot be verified. CDR3 sequence: CASRTGGLGGELFF.